Each of the 21 T cell receptor beta chains below was sequenced from the same sample in a study of CD8 T cells in Susac syndrome. Random hexamers were used to reverse transcribe an amount of roughly 0.5 to 1 ug RNA. TCRdb reprocessed the immunoSEQ multiplex PCR reads with MiXCR, giving one entry per CDR3 protein. This table has some 300,000 distinct CDR3 sequences, about 91% appearing once. The sample was CD8+ T cells from PBMCs. The receptors were sampled from a human donor with multiple sclerosis.

This clonotype has only one observation. V gene TRBV10-3 combines with J gene TRBJ2-3; D is unresolved. The germline CDR1 and CDR2 sequences are ENHRY and SYGVKD. Trimming took off 0 bases at V and 1 base at J, with 8 bases between the two ends. This CDR3 spans 15 amino acids. The CDR3 nucleotides are TGTGCCATCAGTGAGTCCGCACGGGGCACAGATACGCAGTATTTT. Its translation: CAISESARGTDTQYF.

The genes are TRBV20-1 and TRBJ2-1; D is perhaps TRBD2 (6 bases). CDR1 DFQATT and CDR2 SNEGSKA come from the germline V gene (reference sequence). Trimming took 6 bases from V and 6 from J, leaving 24 bases between them. The CDR3 length is 16 residues. The CDR3, as DNA: TGCAGTGCCTCCCCGCGGTGGAGGGCCGGCTTCAATGAGCAGTTCTTC. Protein: CSASPRWRAGFNEQFF.

The rearrangement uses TRBV5-1 and TRBJ2-7, with D possibly TRBD1 on 7 matching bases. The ends were cut back, 5 bases at V and 0 bases at J, with 12 bases in the middle. This CDR3 has 14 residues. Germline V lookup: CDR1 SGHRS, CDR2 YFSETQ. The CDR3 coding sequence is TGCGCCAGCAGTTGGGGGGACAGCTCCTACGAGCAGTACTTC. Its protein is CASSWGDSSYEQYF.

V gene TRBV15 combines with J gene TRBJ1-3, with D unclear. The V end lost 1 base, the J end lost 0 bases, and 7 bases lay between the germline ends. The CDR3 contains 15 residues. The germline CDR1 and CDR2 sequences are LNHNV and YYDKDF (reference sequence). This CDR3 reads CATSRGGLSGNTIYF. For the CDR3, the DNA is TGTGCCACCAGCAGAGGCGGTCTCTCTGGAAACACCATATATTTT.

The chain recombines TRBV19 with TRBJ2-6, with D possibly TRBD1 on 5 matching bases. V was trimmed by 3 bases and J by 4 bases, leaving 13 bases between them. The germline V gene has CDR1 LNHDA and CDR2 SQIVND (reference sequence). This CDR3 comprises 16 residues. CDR3 coding DNA: TGTGCCAGTAGTATGCCAGGGTCCTCCGGGGCCAACGTCCTGACTTTC. It codes for CASSMPGSSGANVLTF.

J is TRBJ2-1 and V is TRBV19, with 10 bases matching TRBD2. Trimming removed 7 bases from V and 4 bases from J; junction bases left unmatched: 16. The CDR3 has 18 amino acids. Germline V gene lookup returns CDR1 LNHDA and CDR2 SQIVND (reference sequence). The CDR3: CASKSAVASGRYYNEQFF. CDR3 sequence (DNA): TGTGCCAGTAAGTCCGCCGTGGCTAGCGGGAGATATTACAATGAGCAGTTCTTC.

This rearrangement joins TRBV6-2 or TRBV6-3 to TRBJ2-3; D is undetermined. CDR3 length: 15 residues. In germline, CDR1 is MNHEY, CDR2 SVGEGT. V was shortened by 5 bases and J by 2 bases, with 14 bases between the two germline ends. CDR3 nucleotides: TGTGCCAGCAGTCCCCTGGAAGCCCACACAGATACGCAGTATTTT. It is translated as CASSPLEAHTDTQYF.

The chain recombines TRBV12-3 or TRBV12-4 with TRBJ2-3; tentatively, D is TRBD1 or TRBD2 (5 bases each). With 6 bases removed from V and 2 bases from J, the gap between germline ends came to 12 bases. This CDR3 is built from 14 residues. The CDR3 bases are TGTGCCAGCAGCTTTTGGGACCCCACAGATACGCAGTATTTT. This translates into CASSFWDPTDTQYF.

A single count supports this clonotype. V gene TRBV18 combines with J gene TRBJ2-2; D call uncertain. Germline CDR1 is KGHSH and CDR2 is LQKENI. With 0 bases removed from V and 5 bases from J, the gap between germline ends came to 10 bases. The CDR3 consists of 15 residues. The CDR3 DNA reads TGTGCCAGCTCACCACCCCCAGGAGAGACCGGGGAGCTGTTTTTT. As protein: CASSPPPGETGELFF.

This clonotype was picked up a small number of times. The chain recombines TRBV30 with TRBJ2-7, with D possibly TRBD2 on 5 matching bases. V lost 4 bases, J lost 5 bases, and 18 bases lay in between. In germline, CDR1 is GTSNPN, CDR2 SVGIG (reference sequence). The CDR3 consists of 14 residues. As DNA, the CDR3 is TGTGCCTGGACCCAAGGACTGATTAGGAACGAGCAGTACTTC. Its protein product is CAWTQGLIRNEQYF.

V usage is TRBV27 and J usage is TRBJ2-1, with D possibly matching TRBD1 (6 bases). This CDR3 has 14 residues. CDR1 is MNHEY and CDR2 is SMNVEV in the germline V gene (reference sequence). The V gene lost 5 bases and the J gene lost 7 bases, with 15 bases spanning the gap. CDR3 in amino acids: CASSPYRDPNEQFF. The CDR3 DNA sequence: TGTGCCAGCAGTCCCTACAGGGACCCTAATGAGCAGTTCTTC.

This clonotype was seen once. The gene calls are TRBV28 and TRBJ2-1; TRBD1 agrees at 7 bases. Per the germline V gene, CDR1 is MDHEN and CDR2 is SYDVKM. V lost 3 bases and J lost 3; bases outside the gene matches: 5. The CDR3 consists of 15 residues. This CDR3 is CASSFRGQLYNEQFF. DNA of the CDR3: TGTGCCAGCAGTTTTAGGGGGCAGCTCTACAATGAGCAGTTCTTC.

The rearrangement uses TRBV27 and TRBJ2-7; D is undetermined. CDR1 MNHEY and CDR2 SMNVEV come from the germline V gene (reference sequence). The CDR3 sequence is 15 residues long. V gave up 2 bases and J gave up 4 bases, with 15 bases separating them. The CDR3 coding sequence is TGTGCCAGCAGTTTAACGCCGGCGTCGGTGTACGAGCAGTACTTC. It specifies CASSLTPASVYEQYF.

This clonotype was recorded a few times. This chain uses TRBV19 with TRBJ2-5; D ambiguous. With 6 bases removed from V and 3 bases from J, the gap between germline ends came to 5 bases. The CDR3 is 11 residues long. The V gene's germline CDR1 is LNHDA and CDR2 SQIVND (reference sequence). The CDR3 here is CASRAEETQYF. The CDR3 DNA follows: TGTGCCAGTAGGGCCGAAGAGACCCAGTACTTC.

CDR3 sequence (DNA): TGCAGTGCTAGTTCTGCTAGCGGCATTTACCAAGAGACCCAGTACTTC. Encoded protein: CSASSASGIYQETQYF. V is TRBV20-1 and J is TRBJ2-5; 7 nucleotides agree with TRBD2. The V segment lost 3 bases and the J segment 0 bases; nucleotides outside the gene matches: 10. Germline V CDR1 and CDR2: DFQATT, SNEGSKA (reference sequence). The CDR3 totals 16 residues.

The V call is TRBV12-3 or TRBV12-4, the J call TRBJ1-1; 8 bases agree with TRBD1. The V gene end was trimmed by 8 bases and the J gene end by 1 base; junction bases not matched to a gene: 6. CDR3 length equals 14 residues. CDR3 residues: CASEAGGWNTEAFF. The CDR3 coding sequence is TGTGCCAGCGAGGCAGGGGGCTGGAACACTGAAGCTTTCTTT.

The chain links TRBV7-2 to TRBJ2-7; D is unclear. Germline V gene sequence: CDR1 SGHTA, CDR2 FQGNSA. V lost 0 bases, J lost 1 base, and 10 bases lay in between. This CDR3 region has 15 residues. This CDR3 is CASSLAIMGSYEQYF. Here the CDR3 DNA reads TGTGCCAGCAGCTTAGCGATTATGGGATCCTACGAGCAGTACTTC.

The rearrangement uses TRBV14 and TRBJ2-3; the D is unclear. Trimming shortened V by 4 bases and J by 2 bases, and 7 bases separated the two germline ends. The CDR3 length is 13 residues. Germline V lookup: CDR1 SGHDN, CDR2 FVKESK. The CDR3 loop is CASSRQNTDTQYF. The CDR3 coding sequence is TGTGCCAGCAGCCGCCAGAACACAGATACGCAGTATTTT.

This clonotype was counted a few times. This chain links TRBV28 with TRBJ2-2; 8 bases map to TRBD1. This CDR3 has 15 amino acids. CDR1 is MDHEN and CDR2 is SYDVKM in the germline V gene. V lost 3 bases to trimming and J lost 2 bases; unmatched junction nucleotides: 2. CDR3 protein: CASSFGTGNTGELFF. CDR3 DNA sequence: TGTGCCAGCAGTTTTGGGACAGGAAACACCGGGGAGCTGTTTTTT.

The chain has TRBV27 and TRBJ2-3, with 10 positions matching TRBD2. Germline values: CDR1 MNHEY, CDR2 SMNVEV (reference sequence). Trimming cost V 5 bases and J 0 bases; bases outside gene matches: 11. The length of the CDR3 is 18 residues. The CDR3 coding sequence is TGTGCCAGCAGTCTCGGACTAGCGGTTCCGTCTAGCACAGATACGCAGTATTTT. It encodes CASSLGLAVPSSTDTQYF.

The chain links TRBV20-1 to TRBJ1-4; D gene unclear. V shed 5 bases and J shed 0 bases, with 10 bases lying between them. Germline values: CDR1 DFQATT, CDR2 SNEGSKA (reference sequence). The CDR3 consists of 14 residues. CDR3 coding DNA: TGCAGTGCTGCACTAGTCGCAACTAATGAAAAACTGTTTTTT. Residues: CSAALVATNEKLFF.